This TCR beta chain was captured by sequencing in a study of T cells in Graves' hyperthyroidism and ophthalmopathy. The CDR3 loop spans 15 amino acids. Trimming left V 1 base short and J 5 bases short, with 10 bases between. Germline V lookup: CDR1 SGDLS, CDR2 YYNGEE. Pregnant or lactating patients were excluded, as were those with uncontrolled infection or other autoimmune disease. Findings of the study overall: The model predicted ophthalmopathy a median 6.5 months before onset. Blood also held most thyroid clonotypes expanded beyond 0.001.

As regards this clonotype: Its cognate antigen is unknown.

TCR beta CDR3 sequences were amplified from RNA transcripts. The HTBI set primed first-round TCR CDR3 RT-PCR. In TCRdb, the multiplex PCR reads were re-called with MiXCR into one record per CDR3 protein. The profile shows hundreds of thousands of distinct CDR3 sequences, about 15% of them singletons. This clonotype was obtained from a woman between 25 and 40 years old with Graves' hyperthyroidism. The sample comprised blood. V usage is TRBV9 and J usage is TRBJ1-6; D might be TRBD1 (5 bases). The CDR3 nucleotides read TGTGCCAGCAGCGTATCAGGGACTAATAATTCACCCCTCCACTTT. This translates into CASSVSGTNNSPLHF.